This T cell receptor beta chain came from a study of cytomegalovirus exposure and HLA in healthy donors. The CDR3 runs 13 residues. Germline CDR1 MNHEY, CDR2 SVGAGI. The ends were cut back, 5 bases at V and 4 bases at J, with 11 bases in the middle. In the PCR, 60 Vbeta and 13 Jbeta primers were used. This table comes from immunoSEQ multiplex PCR, and its TCRdb copy is limited to in-frame clones, with some not included. The sample has roughly 59,000 clones, 65% to 80% seen once. The specimen sequenced was PBMCs. This chain joins TRBV6-5 and TRBJ1-2, with D maybe TRBD1 (5 bases). This clonotype was obtained from a man in his forties in good health and CMV-seropositive. The CDR3 DNA reads as TGTGCCAGCAGTGATGGACAATTCTATGGCTACACCTTC. It specifies CASSDGQFYGYTF.